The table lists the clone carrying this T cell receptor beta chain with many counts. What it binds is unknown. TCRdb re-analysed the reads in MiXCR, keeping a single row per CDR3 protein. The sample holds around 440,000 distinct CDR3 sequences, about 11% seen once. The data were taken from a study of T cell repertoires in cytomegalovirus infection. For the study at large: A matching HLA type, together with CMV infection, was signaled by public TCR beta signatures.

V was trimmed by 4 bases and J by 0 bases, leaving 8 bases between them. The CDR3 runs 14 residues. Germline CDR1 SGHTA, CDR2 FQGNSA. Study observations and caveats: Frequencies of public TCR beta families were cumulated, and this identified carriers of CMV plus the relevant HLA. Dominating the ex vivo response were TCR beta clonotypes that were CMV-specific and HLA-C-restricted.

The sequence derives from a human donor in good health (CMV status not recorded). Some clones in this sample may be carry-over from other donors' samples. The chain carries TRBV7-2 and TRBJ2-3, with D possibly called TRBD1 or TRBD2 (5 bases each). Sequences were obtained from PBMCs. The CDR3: CASSSGPSTDTQYF. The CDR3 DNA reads TGTGCCAGCAGCTCGGGACCAAGCACAGATACGCAGTATTTT.